This T cell receptor (beta chain) derives from a study of cytomegalovirus exposure and HLA in healthy donors. The PCR made use of 60 Vbeta and 13 Jbeta primers. Profiled with immunoSEQ multiplex PCR; TCRdb holds only in-frame clones, not every one. The sample contains about 160,000 clones, around 79% of which appear only once. In regard to this clone: Its antigen is unidentified.

The CDR3 has 13 residues. CDR1 is MDHEN and CDR2 is SYDVKM in the germline V gene. Trimming took off 6 bases at V and 2 bases at J, with 11 bases between the two ends. Whole-study results and caveats: Earlier results showed most TCR beta V segments being productive about 90% or about 30% of the time.

Sequencing was carried out using PBMCs. The rearrangement joins TRBV28 to TRBJ2-7; D possibly corresponds to TRBD2 (6 bases). This sequence originates from a woman between 50 and 59 years old in good health and CMV-seropositive. CDR3 coding DNA: TGTGCCAGCAGAAGCGGGTACACCTACGAGCAGTACTTC. Its protein is CASRSGYTYEQYF.